This T cell receptor beta chain came from a study of blood T cell repertoires in COVID-19. Study-wide context: There were acute and convalescent COVID-19 samples, and they came from the United States, Italy and Spain. In each case, the material was cDNA or gDNA derived from T cells, B-cell-depleted T cells, or PBMCs.

The CDR3 extends over 17 amino acids. In the authors' workflow: Reference gene primer amplification yielded estimated nucleated cell counts. Generated by immunoSEQ multiplex PCR, the TCRdb table keeps only in-frame clones and is missing some. Clone size and V and J calls were adopted from that table, with D and trimming inferred from the DNA. The table records 360,000 or so clones, around 90% of them present only once. The Seattle patients joined while their infection was active and were tracked longitudinally afterward. Input material: peripheral blood. This receptor was obtained from a woman between 55 and 75 years old with COVID-19, enrolled during active disease. This chain connects TRBV12-2 to TRBJ1-6; whether TRBD1, the table's D call, matches the DNA was not checked. TRBV12-2 is classified as a pseudogene. The CDR3 protein is CASRSHRQGTHNSPLHF. CDR3 DNA: TGTGCAAGTCGCTCACACAGACAGGGTACCCATAATTCACCCCTCCACTTT.